This T cell receptor beta chain was identified in a study of blood T cell repertoires in COVID-19. Original data processing: Estimated nucleated cell counts came from reference gene primer amplification. Data came from immunoSEQ multiplex PCR; TCRdb stores just in-frame clones and leaves some out. D and trimming come from the DNA, and the V and J calls and clone size come from that table. This sample has approximately 240,000 clones, with around 82% found just once. The germline V gene encodes CDR1 LGHDT and CDR2 YNNKEL (reference sequence). This CDR3 comprises 14 residues. Trimming took off 4 bases at V and 9 bases at J, with 13 bases between the two ends.

The receptor comes from a woman older than 75 with active or convalescent COVID-19. The J gene is TRBJ1-6, the V gene TRBV3-1 (or the pseudogene TRBV3-2), with D tentatively TRBD1 (5 bases). The sequencing sample was made of peripheral blood. The CDR3 sequence: CASSRGQGSSPLHF. The CDR3 nucleotides read TGTGCCAGCAGCCGAGGTCAGGGAAGTTCACCCCTCCACTTT.